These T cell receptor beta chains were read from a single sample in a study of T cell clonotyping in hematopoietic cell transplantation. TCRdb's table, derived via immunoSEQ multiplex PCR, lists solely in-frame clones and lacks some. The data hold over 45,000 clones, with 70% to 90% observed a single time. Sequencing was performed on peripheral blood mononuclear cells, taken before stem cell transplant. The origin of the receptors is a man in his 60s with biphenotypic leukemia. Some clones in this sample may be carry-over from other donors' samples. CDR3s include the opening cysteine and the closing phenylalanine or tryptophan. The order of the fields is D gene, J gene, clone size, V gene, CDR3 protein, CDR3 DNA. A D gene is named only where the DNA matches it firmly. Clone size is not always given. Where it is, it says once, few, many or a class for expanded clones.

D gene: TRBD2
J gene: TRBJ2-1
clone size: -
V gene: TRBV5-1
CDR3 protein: CASSPGGGLVRFF
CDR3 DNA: TGCGCCAGCAGCCCCGGCGGTGGACTAGTACGGTTCTTC

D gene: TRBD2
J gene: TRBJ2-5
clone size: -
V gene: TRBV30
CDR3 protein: CAWTGTSGLKTQYF
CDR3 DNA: TGTGCCTGGACGGGGACTAGCGGGTTGAAGACCCAGTACTTC

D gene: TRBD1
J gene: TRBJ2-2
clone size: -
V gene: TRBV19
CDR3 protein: CASSTGQGSGELFF
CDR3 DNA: TGTGCCAGTAGTACCGGACAGGGGTCCGGGGAGCTGTTTTTT

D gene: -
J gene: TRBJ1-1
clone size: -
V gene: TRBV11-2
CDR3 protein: CASSRRRDLIF
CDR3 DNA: TGTGCCAGCAGTCGACGAAGGGACCTCATTTTT

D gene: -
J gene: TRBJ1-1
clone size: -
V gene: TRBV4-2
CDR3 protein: CASSQARLTEAFF
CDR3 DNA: TGTGCCAGCAGCCAAGCCCGGCTCACTGAAGCTTTCTTT

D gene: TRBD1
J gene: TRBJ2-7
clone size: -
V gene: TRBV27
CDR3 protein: CASSVGTGVFYEQYF
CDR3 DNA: TGTGCCAGCAGTGTCGGGACAGGGGTCTTCTACGAGCAGTACTTC

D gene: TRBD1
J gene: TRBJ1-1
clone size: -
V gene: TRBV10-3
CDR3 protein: CAISDPQGRTGGGNTEAFF
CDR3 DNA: TGTGCCATCAGTGACCCCCAGGGGAGGACAGGGGGTGGCAACACTGAAGCTTTCTTT

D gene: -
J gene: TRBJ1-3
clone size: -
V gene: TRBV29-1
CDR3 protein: CSVDGGNTIYF
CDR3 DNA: TGCAGCGTTGACGGTGGTAACACCATATATTTT

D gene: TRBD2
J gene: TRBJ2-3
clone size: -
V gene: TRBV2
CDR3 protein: CASIELAGVTDTQYF
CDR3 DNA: TGTGCCAGCATCGAACTAGCGGGAGTCACAGATACGCAGTATTTT

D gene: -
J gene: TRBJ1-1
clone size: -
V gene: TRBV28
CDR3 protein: CAAAPGNTEAFF
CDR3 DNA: TGTGCCGCCGCGCCAGGGAACACTGAAGCTTTCTTT

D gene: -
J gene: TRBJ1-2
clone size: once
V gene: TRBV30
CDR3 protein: CAWTEGGEPYGYTF
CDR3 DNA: TGTGCCTGGACCGAGGGCGGCGAACCCTATGGCTACACCTTC

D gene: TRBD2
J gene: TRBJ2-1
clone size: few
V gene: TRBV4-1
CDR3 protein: CASSQDLTSGAYNEQFF
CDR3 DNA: TGCGCCAGCAGCCAAGATCTGACTAGCGGAGCCTACAATGAGCAGTTCTTC

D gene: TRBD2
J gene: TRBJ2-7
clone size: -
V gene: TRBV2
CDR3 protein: CASSEGLAGGYEQYF
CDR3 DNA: TGTGCCAGCAGTGAAGGACTAGCGGGAGGTTACGAGCAGTACTTC

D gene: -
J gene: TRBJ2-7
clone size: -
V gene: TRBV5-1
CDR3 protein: CASSFWVDTVGEQYF
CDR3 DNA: TGCGCCAGCAGCTTTTGGGTCGACACGGTGGGCGAGCAGTACTTC

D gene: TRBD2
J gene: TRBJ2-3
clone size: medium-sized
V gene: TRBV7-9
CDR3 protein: CASGTSGNTDTQYF
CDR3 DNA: TGTGCCAGCGGGACTAGCGGGAACACAGATACGCAGTATTTT

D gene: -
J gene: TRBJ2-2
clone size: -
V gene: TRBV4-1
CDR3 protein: CASSQDQYTGELFF
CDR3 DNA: TGCGCCAGCAGCCAAGACCAGTACACCGGGGAGCTGTTTTTT

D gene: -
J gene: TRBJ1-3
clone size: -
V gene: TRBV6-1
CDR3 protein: CASSAAGTGNTIYF
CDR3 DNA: TGTGCCAGCAGTGCGGCCGGGACTGGAAACACCATATATTTT

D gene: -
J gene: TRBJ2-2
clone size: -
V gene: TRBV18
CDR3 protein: CASPSRGGDTGELFF
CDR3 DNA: TGTGCCAGCCCATCGCGAGGAGGCGACACCGGGGAGCTGTTTTTT

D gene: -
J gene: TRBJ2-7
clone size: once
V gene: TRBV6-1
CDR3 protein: CASSFDRAYEQYF
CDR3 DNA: TGTGCCAGCAGTTTCGACAGAGCCTACGAGCAGTACTTC

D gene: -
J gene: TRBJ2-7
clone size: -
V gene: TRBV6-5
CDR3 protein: CASSLDKNYEQYF
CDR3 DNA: TGTGCCAGCAGTTTGGACAAAAACTACGAGCAGTACTTC

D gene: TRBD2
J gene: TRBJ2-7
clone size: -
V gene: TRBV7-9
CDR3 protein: CASGRGNYEQYF
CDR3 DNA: TGTGCCAGTGGGCGGGGGAACTACGAGCAGTACTTC

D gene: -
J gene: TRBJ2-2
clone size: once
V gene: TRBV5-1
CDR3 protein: CASSLVGDNGELFF
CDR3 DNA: TGCGCCAGCAGCTTGGTAGGGGATAACGGGGAGCTGTTTTTT

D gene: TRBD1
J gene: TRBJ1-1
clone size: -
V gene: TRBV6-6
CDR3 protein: CASLDRAYVNTEAFF
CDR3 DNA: TGTGCCAGCCTGGACAGGGCCTACGTAAACACTGAAGCTTTCTTT

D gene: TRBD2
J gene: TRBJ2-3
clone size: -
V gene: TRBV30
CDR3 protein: CAWSVLLAETDTQYF
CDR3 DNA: TGTGCCTGGAGTGTATTACTAGCGGAGACAGATACGCAGTATTTT

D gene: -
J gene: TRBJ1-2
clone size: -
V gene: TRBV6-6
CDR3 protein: CASSLTYGYTF
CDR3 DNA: TGTGCCAGCAGTCTAACCTATGGCTACACCTTC

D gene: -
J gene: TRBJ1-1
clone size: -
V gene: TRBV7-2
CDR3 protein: CASSTIKTSGEAFF
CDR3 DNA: TGTGCCAGCAGCACGATCAAAACGTCGGGTGAAGCTTTCTTT

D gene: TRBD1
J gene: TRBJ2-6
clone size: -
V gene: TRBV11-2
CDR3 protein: CASSSGTASGANVLTF
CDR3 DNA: TGTGCCAGCAGCTCCGGGACAGCATCTGGGGCCAACGTCCTGACTTTC

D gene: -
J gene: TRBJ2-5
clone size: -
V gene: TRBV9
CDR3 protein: CASSVNSGGETQYF
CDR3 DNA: TGTGCCAGCAGCGTGAATAGCGGAGGAGAGACCCAGTACTTC

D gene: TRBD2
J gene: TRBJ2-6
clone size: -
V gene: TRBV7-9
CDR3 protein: CASSLSWGGSGANVLTF
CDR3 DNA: TGTGCCAGCAGCCTAAGTTGGGGGGGCTCTGGGGCCAACGTCCTGACTTTC

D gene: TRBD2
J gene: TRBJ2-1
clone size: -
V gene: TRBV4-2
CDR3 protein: CASSRDRAGEQFF
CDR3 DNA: TGTGCCAGCAGCCGAGACCGAGCGGGGGAGCAGTTCTTC

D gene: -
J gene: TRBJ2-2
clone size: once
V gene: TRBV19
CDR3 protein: CASTLVVGGELFF
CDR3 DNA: TGTGCCAGTACCCTTGTCGTTGGCGGGGAGCTGTTTTTT

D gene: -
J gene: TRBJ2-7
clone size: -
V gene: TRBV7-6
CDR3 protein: CASSLEEGSYEQYF
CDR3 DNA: TGTGCCAGCAGCTTAGAGGAAGGGTCGTACGAGCAGTACTTC

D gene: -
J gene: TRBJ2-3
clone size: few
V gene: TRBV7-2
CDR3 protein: CASSLGFLDTQYF
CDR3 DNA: TGTGCCAGCAGCCTGGGTTTTCTAGATACGCAGTATTTT

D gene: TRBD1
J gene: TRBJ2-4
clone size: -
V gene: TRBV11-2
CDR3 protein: CASSSHRGAIPYF
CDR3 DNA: TGTGCCAGCAGCTCCCACAGGGGTGCGATCCCGTACTTC

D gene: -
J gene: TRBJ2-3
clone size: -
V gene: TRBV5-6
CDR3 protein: CASSLGARRAGSTDTQYF
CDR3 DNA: TGTGCCAGCAGCTTGGGGGCTCGTAGGGCGGGAAGCACAGATACGCAGTATTTT

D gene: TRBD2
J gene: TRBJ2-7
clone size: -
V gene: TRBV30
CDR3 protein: CAWEAGEGEQYF
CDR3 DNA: TGTGCCTGGGAGGCTGGGGAGGGCGAGCAGTACTTC

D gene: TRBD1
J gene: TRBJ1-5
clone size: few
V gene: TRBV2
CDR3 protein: CASRSHRGRGQPQHF
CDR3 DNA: TGTGCCAGCAGGAGCCACAGGGGTCGGGGTCAGCCCCAGCATTTT

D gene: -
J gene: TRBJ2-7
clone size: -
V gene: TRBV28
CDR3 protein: CASSFMVDIQSGEQYF
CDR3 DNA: TGTGCCAGCAGTTTCATGGTAGACATACAGAGCGGCGAGCAGTACTTC

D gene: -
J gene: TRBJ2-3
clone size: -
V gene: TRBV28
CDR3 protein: CASSYFGDTQYF
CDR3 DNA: TGTGCCAGCAGTTACTTTGGAGATACGCAGTATTTT

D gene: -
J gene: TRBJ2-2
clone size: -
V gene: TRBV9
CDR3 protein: CASTPWGAGTPGELFF
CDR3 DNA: TGTGCCAGCACCCCGTGGGGCGCAGGTACTCCCGGGGAGCTGTTTTTT

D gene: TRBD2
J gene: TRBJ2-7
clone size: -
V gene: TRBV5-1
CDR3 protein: CASSRGTSGPYEQYF
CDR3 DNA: TGCGCCAGCAGCCGTGGGACTAGCGGCCCCTACGAGCAGTACTTC

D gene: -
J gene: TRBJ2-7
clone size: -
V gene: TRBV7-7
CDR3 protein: CASSLFPLSAGDYEQYF
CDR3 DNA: TGTGCTAGCAGCTTATTTCCGTTGTCGGCGGGCGATTACGAGCAGTACTTC

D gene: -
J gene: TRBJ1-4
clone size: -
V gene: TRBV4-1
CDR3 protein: CASSQEGGYVFEKLFF
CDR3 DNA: TGCGCCAGCAGCCAAGAGGGAGGTTACGTTTTCGAAAAACTGTTTTTT

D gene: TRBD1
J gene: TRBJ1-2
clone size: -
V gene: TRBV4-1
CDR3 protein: CASSQALGQGFHYGYTF
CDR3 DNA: TGCGCCAGCAGCCAAGCCCTGGGACAGGGGTTTCACTATGGCTACACCTTC

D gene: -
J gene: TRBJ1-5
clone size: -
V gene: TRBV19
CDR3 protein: CASSALQGSSNQPQHF
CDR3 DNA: TGTGCCAGCTCAGCCCTACAGGGCTCGAGCAATCAGCCCCAGCATTTT

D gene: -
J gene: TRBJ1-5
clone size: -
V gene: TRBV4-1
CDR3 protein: CASSPVFGQAHQPQHF
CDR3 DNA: TGCGCCAGCAGCCCGGTCTTCGGGCAGGCTCATCAGCCCCAGCATTTT

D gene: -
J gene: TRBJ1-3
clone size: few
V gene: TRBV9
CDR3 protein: CASSSGDGGNTIYF
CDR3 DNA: TGTGCCAGCAGCTCCGGCGACGGGGGAAACACCATATATTTT

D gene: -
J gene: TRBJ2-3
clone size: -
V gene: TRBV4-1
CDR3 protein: CASSKEERRIADTQYF
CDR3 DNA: TGCGCCAGCAGCAAAGAAGAAAGGAGGATCGCAGATACGCAGTATTTT

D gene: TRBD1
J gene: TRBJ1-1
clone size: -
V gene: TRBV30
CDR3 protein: CAWTPGQGRTEAFF
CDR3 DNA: TGTGCCTGGACGCCGGGACAGGGTCGTACTGAAGCTTTCTTT

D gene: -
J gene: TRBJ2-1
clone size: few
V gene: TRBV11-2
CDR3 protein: CASSSGRGFGEQFF
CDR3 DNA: TGTGCCAGCAGCTCTGGAAGGGGTTTTGGTGAGCAGTTCTTC

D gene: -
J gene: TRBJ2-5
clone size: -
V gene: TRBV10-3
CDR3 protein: CAISAGVGETQYF
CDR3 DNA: TGTGCCATCAGTGCAGGGGTGGGAGAGACCCAGTACTTC

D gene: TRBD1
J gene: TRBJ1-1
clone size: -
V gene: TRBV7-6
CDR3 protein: CASSSQGAGTEAFF
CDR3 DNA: TGTGCCAGCAGCTCGCAGGGGGCAGGCACTGAAGCTTTCTTT

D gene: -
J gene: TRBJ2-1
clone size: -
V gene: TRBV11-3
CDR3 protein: CASSSQRGNEQFF
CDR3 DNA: TGTGCCAGCAGCTCACAACGGGGTAATGAGCAGTTCTTC

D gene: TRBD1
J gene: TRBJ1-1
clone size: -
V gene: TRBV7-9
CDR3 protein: CASSPGQGKAEAFF
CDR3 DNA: TGTGCCAGCAGCCCCGGACAGGGCAAAGCTGAAGCTTTCTTT